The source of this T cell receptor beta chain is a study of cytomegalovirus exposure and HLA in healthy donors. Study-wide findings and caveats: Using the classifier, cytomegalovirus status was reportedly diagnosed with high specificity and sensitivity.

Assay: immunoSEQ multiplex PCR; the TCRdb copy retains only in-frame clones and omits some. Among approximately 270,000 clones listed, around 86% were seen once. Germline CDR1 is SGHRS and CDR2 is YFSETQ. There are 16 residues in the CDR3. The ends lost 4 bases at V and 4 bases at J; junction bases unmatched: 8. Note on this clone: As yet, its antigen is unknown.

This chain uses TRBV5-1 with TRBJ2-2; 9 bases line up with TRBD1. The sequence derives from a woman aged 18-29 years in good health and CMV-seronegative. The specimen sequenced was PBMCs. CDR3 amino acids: CASSPDRGFTTGELFF. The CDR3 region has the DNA TGCGCCAGCAGCCCCGACAGGGGGTTCACCACCGGGGAGCTGTTTTTT.